This entry is about one TCR beta chain. The source of the sample is a study of blood T cells in healthy people across ages. Sample-barcoded 5' priming and a J-beta primer mix drove a second PCR of about 6 to 12 cycles. Each cDNA was tagged by a template-switch adaptor containing 12 random nucleotides. TCRdb recomputed calls from the 5' RACE reads with MiXCR, one row per CDR3 protein. The data hold about 1.4 million distinct CDR3 sequences, with around 59% observed a single time. The CDR3 runs to 15 residues. From germline, CDR1 is SNHLY and CDR2 FYNNEI. V gave up 6 bases and J gave up 7 bases; unmatched junction bases: 9.

The chain links TRBV2 to TRBJ2-2; 9 positions match TRBD1. Sequencing was done on a sample of blood. This receptor was identified in a man aged 18-30 years in good health. CDR3 sequence (DNA): TGTGCCAGCAGCCCATGGGGGACAGGGATCGGGGAGCTGTTTTTT. This translates into CASSPWGTGIGELFF.